This T cell receptor (beta chain) appears in the sequencing data of a study of T cell responses to AZD1222 COVID-19 vaccine. Regarding the study as a whole: Regions left unmutated in variants are reportedly the target of nearly half of spike-specific TCRs.

The ends were cut back, 5 bases at V and 6 bases at J, with 13 bases in the middle. This CDR3 comprises 13 residues. Germline V gene lookup returns CDR1 SEHNR and CDR2 FQNEAQ (reference sequence). Only in-frame clones appear in the TCRdb table, and some are missing; sequencing was by immunoSEQ multiplex PCR. The repertoire holds fewer than 40,000 clones, with just over 85% as singletons. Worth noting for this clone: Its antigen is not known.

This TCR was recovered from an adult who received the MenACWY meningococcal vaccine as a control. This chain connects TRBV7-9 to TRBJ1-1; D ambiguous. The starting material was peripheral blood, obtained 28 days after the second dose of the MenACWY control vaccine. CDR3 sequence (DNA): TGTGCCAGCAGCACGACCTATCGCGCTGAAGCTTTCTTT. It yields the protein CASSTTYRAEAFF. The full variable domain, with the rest looked up from reference TRBV7-9 and TRBJ1-1, is DTGVSQNPRHKITKRGQNVTFRCDPISEHNRLYWYRQTLGQGPEFLTYFQNEAQLEKSRLLSDRFSAERPKGSFSTLEIQRTEQGDSAMYLCASSTTYRAEAFFGQGTRLTVV.